A selection of T cell receptor beta chains follows, all from one sample in a study of T cell responses to AZD1222 COVID-19 vaccine. The repertoire was sequenced with immunoSEQ multiplex PCR; TCRdb's copy has only in-frame clones and lacks some. The sample includes 150,000 or so clones, around nine tenths seen only once; the top ten take more than 4.5%. The specimen was peripheral blood, collected on day 0 of AZD1222 vaccination. These receptors all stem from an adult in good health. CDR3s include the opening cysteine and the closing phenylalanine or tryptophan. A D gene is named only where the DNA matches it firmly. Size is stated for part of the rows, as once, few or many counts, or as a class when the clone is expanded.

d_gene	abundance	v_gene	len	j_gene	CDR3aa	CDR3nt
.	.	TRBV6-2/TRBV6-3	16	TRBJ1-2	CASRPMGQEGIYGYTF	TGTGCCAGCAGGCCTATGGGGCAGGAAGGAATCTATGGCTACACCTTC
.	.	TRBV20-1	11	TRBJ2-1	CSASQGGEQFF	TGCAGTGCTAGCCAGGGAGGTGAGCAGTTCTTC
.	.	TRBV28	13	TRBJ2-1	CASSLDINNEQFF	TGTGCCAGCAGTTTGGACATAAACAATGAGCAGTTCTTC
TRBD1	.	TRBV7-9	16	TRBJ1-5	CASSLANRGSNQPQHF	TGTGCCAGCAGCTTAGCGAACAGGGGAAGCAATCAGCCCCAGCATTTT
.	.	TRBV19	16	TRBJ2-3	CASSIGTRPSTDTQYF	TGTGCCAGTAGTATTGGTACTAGGCCTAGCACAGATACGCAGTATTTT
.	once	TRBV28	14	TRBJ1-2	CASRRGVPLYGYTF	TGTGCCAGCAGGCGAGGGGTCCCACTCTATGGCTACACCTTC
TRBD1	.	TRBV5-1	15	TRBJ2-4	CASSLGDRVQNIQYF	TGCGCCAGCAGCTTGGGGGACAGGGTCCAAAACATTCAGTACTTC
.	.	TRBV11-3	13	TRBJ2-7	CASSLAQGAEQYF	TGTGCCAGCAGCTTAGCCCAGGGCGCCGAGCAGTACTTC
.	once	TRBV14	12	TRBJ2-3	CASSLLGDTQYF	TGTGCCAGCAGCCTTCTCGGAGATACGCAGTATTTT
.	.	TRBV2	13	TRBJ2-1	CASSSLGANEQFF	TGTGCCAGCAGCTCTTTGGGTGCCAATGAGCAGTTCTTC
.	once	TRBV7-8	13	TRBJ1-3	CASSLGFGNTIYF	TGTGCCAGCAGCTTAGGTTTTGGAAACACCATATATTTT
.	.	TRBV3-1/TRBV3-2	14	TRBJ2-5	CASSPGPRQETQYF	TGTGCCAGCAGCCCGGGACCCAGACAAGAGACCCAGTACTTC
TRBD1	.	TRBV5-1	15	TRBJ2-5	CASSYQQGTGETQYF	TGCGCCAGCAGCTACCAACAGGGGACGGGAGAGACCCAGTACTTC
.	.	TRBV5-1	13	TRBJ1-1	CASSLSGGTEAFF	TGCGCCAGCAGCTTGTCGGGGGGGACTGAAGCTTTCTTT
TRBD1	few	TRBV19	14	TRBJ1-5	CASSKQGSEQPQHF	TGTGCCAGTAGTAAACAGGGGTCGGAACAGCCCCAGCATTTT
TRBD1	.	TRBV9	14	TRBJ1-6	CASSTDRDHSPLHF	TGTGCCAGCAGCACTGACAGGGACCATTCACCCCTCCACTTT
.	.	TRBV11-1	15	TRBJ2-7	CASSGYGDWGLEQYF	TGTGCCAGCAGCGGATACGGAGATTGGGGCCTCGAGCAGTACTTC
.	.	TRBV5-1	14	TRBJ2-7	CASSTGAGSYEQYF	TGCGCCAGCAGCACGGGGGCAGGATCCTACGAGCAGTACTTC
.	.	TRBV4-1	15	TRBJ1-4	CASSQGGKGTEGLFF	TGCGCCAGCAGCCAAGGCGGGAAGGGCACGGAGGGGCTGTTTTTT
TRBD1	.	TRBV27	15	TRBJ1-5	CASTAFQGANQPQHF	TGTGCCAGCACAGCTTTTCAGGGGGCAAATCAGCCCCAGCATTTT
TRBD1	once	TRBV28	13	TRBJ1-2	CASSSGTGFGYTF	TGTGCCAGCAGCTCCGGGACAGGGTTTGGCTACACCTTC
TRBD1	.	TRBV6-5	14	TRBJ1-2	CASSYNRGGYGYTF	TGTGCCAGCAGTTACAACAGGGGGGGATATGGCTACACCTTC
.	.	TRBV28	15	TRBJ1-4	CASSPGGQTNEKLFF	TGTGCCAGCAGTCCAGGAGGGCAGACGAATGAAAAACTGTTTTTT
TRBD1	.	TRBV3-1/TRBV3-2	16	TRBJ1-5	CASSQGYGQGDQPQHF	TGTGCCAGCAGCCAAGGATACGGACAGGGAGATCAGCCCCAGCATTTT
TRBD2	.	TRBV28	18	TRBJ2-1	CASSQTPGLAGAIDEQFF	TGTGCCAGCAGTCAGACCCCGGGACTAGCGGGGGCTATAGATGAGCAGTTCTTC
TRBD1	.	TRBV15	11	TRBJ2-2	CATRDRGGLFF	TGTGCCACCCGAGACAGGGGAGGGCTGTTTTTT
.	once	TRBV20-1	14	TRBJ2-4	CSASGGATVNIQYF	TGCAGTGCTAGTGGTGGGGCGACAGTAAACATTCAGTACTTC
TRBD2	.	TRBV7-6	15	TRBJ2-3	CASSLGSGGPDTQYF	TGTGCCAGCAGCCTCGGAAGCGGGGGTCCAGATACGCAGTATTTT
TRBD2	.	TRBV24-1	17	TRBJ2-1	CATSDPGTSGAYNEQFF	TGTGCCACCAGTGATCCGGGGACTAGCGGGGCCTACAATGAGCAGTTCTTC
TRBD1	once	TRBV11-2	18	TRBJ1-1	CASSLDSWDRGKDTEAFF	TGTGCCAGCAGCTTAGATAGTTGGGACAGGGGGAAGGACACTGAAGCTTTCTTT
.	.	TRBV7-9	13	TRBJ2-5	CASSATLQETQYF	TGTGCCAGCAGCGCTACACTCCAAGAGACCCAGTACTTC
TRBD1	.	TRBV28	15	TRBJ2-7	CASSPRDRGYYEQYF	TGTGCCAGCAGCCCCCGGGACAGGGGGTACTACGAGCAGTACTTC
TRBD1	.	TRBV6-4	14	TRBJ1-3	CASSGGDRSRTIYF	TGTGCCAGCAGTGGCGGGGACAGATCAAGGACCATATATTTT
TRBD2	.	TRBV3-1/TRBV3-2	15	TRBJ2-7	CASSPPLAGDREQYF	TGTGCCAGCAGCCCCCCACTAGCGGGAGATCGCGAGCAGTACTTC
.	.	TRBV20-1	14	TRBJ2-7	CSASRELAWGEQYF	TGCAGTGCTAGTAGGGAGCTGGCATGGGGCGAGCAGTACTTC
.	.	TRBV10-3	12	TRBJ1-1	CAISGSETSAFF	TGTGCCATCAGCGGGTCGGAGACGAGTGCTTTCTTT